What follows are 29 T cell receptor beta chains derived from one specimen sequenced in a study of CD8+CD57+ T cells in acquired aplastic anemia. It was genomic DNA that served as the template for profiling TCR beta VDJ and CDR3. TCRdb called the reads again in MiXCR, with one record for every CDR3 protein. The repertoire holds roughly 130,000 distinct CDR3 sequences, 40% to 60% seen once, with 2% to 3% in the top ten. The sequencing sample was made of sorted CD4+, CD8+, or CD8+CD57+ T cells (not recorded which) from PBMCs. The receptors were gathered from a human donor in good health, serving as a control.

The rearrangement uses TRBV15 and TRBJ1-1; no definite D call. The V and J ends lost 5 bases and 6 bases respectively, with 13 bases between them. The CDR3 spans 13 residues. Germline assignment: CDR1 LNHNV and CDR2 YYDKDF (reference sequence). Here the CDR3 reads CATSSLGRAEAFF. The CDR3 region has the DNA TGTGCCACCAGCTCCCTCGGACGGGCTGAAGCTTTCTTT.

This clonotype was detected only a few times. This chain joins TRBV7-6 and TRBJ2-5, with 16 bases matching TRBD2. The germline V gene has CDR1 SGHVS and CDR2 FNYEAQ. The CDR3 contains 13 residues. V shed 5 bases and J 12 bases; nucleotides not matched to a gene: 3. CDR3 in amino acids: CASSTGLAGGKYF. The CDR3, as DNA: TGTGCCAGCAGCACGGGACTAGCGGGGGGGAAGTACTTC.

The chain joins TRBV10-3 to TRBJ2-3; weak D call: TRBD2 (6 bases). CDR3 length: 13 residues. Trimming took 9 bases from V and 1 from J, leaving 11 bases between them. The V gene's germline CDR1 is ENHRY and CDR2 SYGVKD. For the CDR3, the DNA is TGTGCCATGGGGCGGGAACGCACAGATACGCAGTATTTT. The encoded protein is CAMGRERTDTQYF.

The chain uses TRBV2 and TRBJ1-2; TRBD1 agrees at 8 bases. Germline trimming cut 7 bases from V and 3 bases from J; bases unmatched to any gene: 10. The germline V gene has CDR1 SNHLY and CDR2 FYNNEI. The CDR3 length is 15 residues. CDR3 residues: CASTNSWDRYYGYTF. CDR3 nucleotides: TGTGCCAGCACCAATTCCTGGGACAGGTACTATGGCTACACCTTC.

Note on this clonotype: Just one base apart from a much larger clone, this may be a read error. The chain is built from TRBV27 and TRBJ2-7; a possible D gene is TRBD2 (5 bases). The CDR3 runs to 12 residues. Looked up from germline, CDR1 is MNHEY and CDR2 is SMNVEV (reference sequence). Trimming stripped 2 bases from V and 5 bases from J, with 7 bases between. The CDR3 nucleotides are TGTGCCAGCAGTTTAGCAGCGGACGAGCAGTACTTC. Translating gives CASSLAADEQYF.

The gene calls are TRBV7-3 and TRBJ2-3; 11 positions agree with TRBD2. This CDR3 region has 15 residues. Germline CDR1 is SGHTA and CDR2 is FQGTGA. V lost 4 bases, J lost 4 bases, and 4 bases stayed unmatched. The CDR3 DNA reads TGTGCCAGCAGCTCTAGCGGGGGGCGGTCAGATACGCAGTATTTT. Its protein product is CASSSSGGRSDTQYF.

This clonotype turned up a few times. Since a much larger clone is just one base distant, this may be a read error. The chain has TRBV5-8 and TRBJ2-2, with D possibly TRBD2 on 5 matching bases. Germline V gene data show CDR1 as SGHTS and CDR2 as YDEGEE. The CDR3 sequence is 14 residues long. The CDR3 loop reads CASSLAGFTGELLF. CDR3 nucleotides: TGTGCCAGCAGCTTGGCAGGATTCACCGGGGAGCTGCTTTTT. The whole variable domain, filled in from reference TRBV5-8 and TRBJ2-2, reads EAGVTQSPTHLIKTRGQQATLRCSPISGHTSVYWYQQALGLGLQFLLWYDEGEERNRGNFPPRFSGRQFPNYSSELNVNALELEDSALYLCASSLAGFTGELLFGEGSRLTVL.

The table lists this clonotype with many counts. The chain carries TRBV19 and TRBJ2-2, with 12 bases that match TRBD1. The CDR3 extends over 17 amino acids. Germline loops: CDR1 LNHDA, CDR2 SQIVND (reference sequence). J gave up 9 bases and V 7 bases, and 15 bases lay outside the gene matches. Here the CDR3 DNA reads TGTGCCAGTATGGACCTGCGGACCGGGACAGGGGGCAGGGAGCTGTTTTTT. Its protein product is CASMDLRTGTGGRELFF.

This clonotype was observed a handful of times. This sequence may be a read error, since a much larger clone differs from it by one base. V is TRBV2 and J is TRBJ1-1; D is unresolved. The germline V gene has CDR1 SNHLY and CDR2 FYNNEI. The CDR3 spans 17 residues. In nucleotides, the CDR3 is TGTGCAGTAAGACGTGGACTGAAAACAGTTATGAACACTGAAGCTTTCTTT. It is translated as CAVRRGLKTVMNTEAFF.

J is TRBJ2-6 and V is TRBV19; D possibly corresponds to TRBD1 (5 bases). The CDR3 loop spans 14 amino acids. Trimming took off 6 bases at V and 3 bases at J, with 9 bases between the two ends. Germline-derived CDR1 and CDR2 are LNHDA and SQIVND (reference sequence). The CDR3: CASSQGGGANVLTF. As DNA, the CDR3 is TGTGCCAGTAGCCAGGGTGGTGGGGCCAACGTCCTGACTTTC.

This clonotype was detected ten times or more. This chain connects TRBV7-8 to TRBJ2-2; the D gene could be TRBD1 or TRBD2 (5 bases each). This CDR3 has 14 residues. Trimming pared 5 bases from V and 7 bases from J, leaving 14 bases between. The germline V gene encodes CDR1 SGHVS and CDR2 FQNEAQ. DNA for the CDR3: TGTGCCAGCAGCCCCGGGGCTCTTGGCGGGGAGCTGTTTTTT. This gives the protein CASSPGALGGELFF. Filled out from reference TRBV7-8 and TRBJ2-2, the complete variable domain reads GAGVSQSPRYKVAKRGQDVALRCDPISGHVSLFWYQQALGQGPEFLTYFQNEAQLDKSGLPSDRFFAERPEGSVSTLKIQRTQQEDSAVYLCASSPGALGGELFFGEGSRLTVL.

The table lists this clonotype with many counts. The chain carries TRBV12-3 or TRBV12-4 and TRBJ1-2, with 10 bases identical to TRBD1. After removal of 5 bases from V and 11 bases from J, the junction contained 14 bases not matched to a gene. The CDR3 spans 15 residues. This CDR3 reads CASSRNGDRGRAYTF. CDR3 in DNA: TGTGCCAGCAGTCGGAATGGGGACAGGGGTAGGGCATACACCTTC.

At least ten counts were recorded for this clonotype. The chain is built from TRBV6-4 and TRBJ1-2; TRBD1 agrees at 8 bases. Germline assignment: CDR1 MRHNA and CDR2 SNTAGT. Losses at the gene ends were 6 bases for V and 2 bases for J; bases not matched to a gene: 2. CDR3 length: 13 amino acids. The CDR3 protein is CASSGTGNYGYTF. The DNA of the CDR3 is TGTGCCAGCAGCGGGACAGGCAACTATGGCTACACCTTC.

The count of this clonotype is one. This sequence joins TRBV19 and TRBJ1-2; 7 bases are a match to TRBD1. CDR1 and CDR2 (germline): LNHDA, SQIVND (reference sequence). The trim removed 9 bases at V and 3 bases at J, leaving 10 bases unmatched. There are 14 residues in the CDR3. The DNA for the CDR3 is TGTGCCAGGGGGACAGAAAGTACCTACTATGGCTACACCTTC. It is translated as CARGTESTYYGYTF. The full variable domain, completed using reference TRBV19 and TRBJ1-2, is DGGITQSPKYLFRKEGQNVTLSCEQNLNHDAMYWYRQDPGQGLRLIYYSQIVNDFQKGDIAEGYSVSREKKESFPLTVTSAQKNPTAFYLCARGTESTYYGYTFGSGTRLTVV.

CDR3 protein: CATSSRDRTYQPQHF. The CDR3, as DNA: TGTGCCACCAGCAGCCGGGACAGGACGTATCAGCCCCAGCATTTT. The J gene is TRBJ1-5, the V gene TRBV15; 8 bases map to TRBD1. This CDR3 has 15 residues. The germline V gene encodes CDR1 LNHNV and CDR2 YYDKDF (reference sequence). V lost 3 bases, J lost 5 bases, and 6 bases stayed unmatched.

This clonotype was seen at least ten times. The V and J genes are TRBV2 and TRBJ1-1; the D is unclear. The CDR3 contains 11 residues. With 5 bases removed from V and 7 bases from J, the gap between germline ends came to 8 bases. Germline V CDR1 and CDR2: SNHLY, FYNNEI. The chain's CDR3 is CASSRTGEAFF. The CDR3, as DNA: TGTGCCAGCAGTAGGACGGGTGAAGCTTTCTTT.

This clonotype appeared many times. The chain uses TRBV6-1 and TRBJ2-3; no clear D gene. Trimming stripped 6 bases from V and 0 bases from J, with 10 bases between. This CDR3 spans 14 amino acids. CDR1 and CDR2 (germline): MNHNS, SASEGT. CDR3 region: CASRTHLSTDTQYF. CDR3 bases: TGTGCCAGCAGGACTCATCTGAGCACAGATACGCAGTATTTT.

This clonotype has more than one count but fewer than ten. The chain carries TRBV12-3 or TRBV12-4 and TRBJ2-3; 7 bases fit TRBD2. This CDR3 spans 15 amino acids. V was pared by 1 base and J by 1 base, with 2 bases of the junction left unmatched. This chain's CDR3 is CASSLEAGGTDTQYF. The CDR3 bases are TGTGCCAGCAGTTTAGAGGCGGGGGGCACAGATACGCAGTATTTT.

This clonotype was counted ten times or more. This sequence joins TRBV7-3 and TRBJ1-5; TRBD1 is a possible D gene (6 bases). CDR3 size: 16 residues. V was shortened by 4 bases and J by 0 bases, with 13 bases between the two germline ends. Germline V gives CDR1 SGHTA, CDR2 FQGTGA. The CDR3 protein is CASSSPAGDSNQPQHF. CDR3 nucleotides: TGTGCCAGCAGCTCCCCCGCAGGGGATAGCAATCAGCCCCAGCATTTT. Complete variable domain (other parts from reference TRBV7-3 and TRBJ1-5): GAGVSQTPSNKVTEKGKYVELRCDPISGHTALYWYRQSLGQGPEFLIYFQGTGAADDSGLPNDRFFAVRPEGSVSTLKIQRTERGDSAVYLCASSSPAGDSNQPQHFGDGTRLSIL.

This clonotype was seen at least ten times. The chain combines TRBV19 with TRBJ2-3; D assignment may be TRBD1 or TRBD2 (7 bases each). CDR3 size: 13 residues. Germline-derived CDR1 and CDR2 are LNHDA and SQIVND (reference sequence). V lost 9 bases and J 5 bases, leaving 15 bases between the germline ends. The CDR3 coding sequence is TGTGCCAGCCAGGGGGGGAACCGAGATACGCAGTATTTT. This codes for CASQGGNRDTQYF.

The chain carries TRBV19 and TRBJ1-1; unclear D gene. Germline V gene data show CDR1 as LNHDA and CDR2 as SQIVND (reference sequence). The CDR3 has 15 amino acids. Trimming left V 0 bases short and J 11 bases short, with 19 bases between. In nucleotides, the CDR3 is TGTGCCAGTAGTATAGATGTTTCAAGTCTCGGTGGGGCTTTCTTT. This gives the protein CASSIDVSSLGGAFF.

This rearrangement joins TRBV20-1 to TRBJ2-5, with 13 bases matching TRBD2. This CDR3 contains 16 residues. The trim removed 5 bases at V and 2 bases at J, leaving 8 bases unmatched. CDR1 is DFQATT and CDR2 is SNEGSKA in the germline V gene (reference sequence). CDR3 region: CSAPITSGGVQETQYF. The CDR3 DNA is TGCAGTGCTCCCATTACTAGCGGGGGGGTACAAGAGACCCAGTACTTC.

Regarding this clonotype: The junction departs from germline at one end; a sequencing error may be responsible. This rearrangement joins TRBV19 to TRBJ1-6; TRBD1 might be the D (5 bases). The CDR3 loop spans 14 amino acids. Germline-derived CDR1 and CDR2 are LNHDA and SQIVND (reference sequence). In DNA form, the CDR3 reads TGTGCCAGTGAGGGGCTTCGACTAGATTCACCCCTCCGCTTT. This encodes CASEGLRLDSPLRF.

A note on this clonotype: A clone one base away is much larger, so this may be a read error. V and J are TRBV28 and TRBJ2-5, with TRBD1 matching 10 bases. The CDR3 is 16 residues long. CDR1 is MDHEN and CDR2 is SYDVKM in the germline V gene. CDR3 sequence reads: CAGSEGQGGIQETQYF. The CDR3 nucleotides are TGTGCCGGCAGTGAAGGACAGGGGGGGATCCAAGAGACCCAGTACTTC.

This chain uses TRBV19 with TRBJ2-7; 11 bases agree with TRBD2. Per germline, CDR1 LNHDA and CDR2 SQIVND (reference sequence). CDR3 size: 16 residues. V gave up 5 bases and J gave up 2 bases; unmatched junction bases: 8. CDR3 sequence (DNA): TGTGCCAGTAGTTTCGGTCCACTAGCGGGGGCCTACGAGCAGTACTTC. Translated: CASSFGPLAGAYEQYF.

The V and J genes are TRBV24-1 and TRBJ2-7, with D perhaps assigned TRBD1 or TRBD2 (5 bases each). The V end was cut by 0 bases, the J end by 5 bases, with 13 bases between. From germline, CDR1 is KGHDR and CDR2 SFDVKD. The CDR3 is 15 amino acids. The CDR3 sequence: CATSDLHEGPNEQYV. CDR3 nucleotides: TGTGCCACCAGTGATTTGCACGAGGGGCCGAACGAGCAGTACGTC.

There are many counts of this clonotype. The chain combines TRBV11-3 with TRBJ1-2; unclear D gene. Germline CDR1 and CDR2: SGHNT and YENEEA. This CDR3 spans 12 amino acids. Trimming took 0 bases from V and 2 from J, leaving 1 base between them. The CDR3 DNA reads TGTGCCAGCAGCTTAGAGAACTATGGCTACACCTTC. It is translated as CASSLENYGYTF.

V gene TRBV10-2 combines with J gene TRBJ2-7; D ambiguous. This CDR3 has 14 amino acids. The V and J ends lost 8 bases and 2 bases respectively, with 16 bases between them. Germline V gene sequence: CDR1 WSHSY, CDR2 SAAADI. The CDR3 DNA sequence: TGCGCCAGCGGGTTACAACCTTCAACCTACGAGCAGTACTTC. Amino acid sequence: CASGLQPSTYEQYF.

Only one count was recorded for this clonotype. This chain connects TRBV2 to TRBJ2-5, with TRBD2 identical over 12 bases. Per the germline V gene, CDR1 is SNHLY and CDR2 is FYNNEI. The CDR3 covers 15 residues. With 7 bases clipped from V and 5 bases from J, the junction kept 8 bases outside the gene matches. Here the CDR3 reads CASNILAGGQETQYF. As DNA, the CDR3 is TGTGCCAGCAACATTCTAGCGGGGGGGCAGGAGACCCAGTACTTC. The full variable domain, rest sourced from reference TRBV2 and TRBJ2-5, is EPEVTQTPSHQVTQMGQEVILRCVPISNHLYFYWYRQILGQKVEFLVSFYNNEISEKSEIFDDQFSVERPDGSNFTLKIRSTKLEDSAMYFCASNILAGGQETQYFGPGTRLLVL.